A single sample gave rise to the 15 T cell receptor beta chains below, sequenced in a study of T cells after yellow fever vaccination. One entry per CDR3 protein, called by TCRdb with MiXCR from the 5' RACE reads. This table holds more than 250,000 distinct CDR3 sequences, 6.8% found once. The input for sequencing was PBMCs, taken more than 40 days after the first yellow fever vaccination. Source of these receptors: a man younger than 30 who received the YFV17D yellow fever vaccine.

At least ten counts were recorded for this clonotype. V is TRBV5-6 and J is TRBJ2-1, with 7 bases lining up with TRBD1. This CDR3 is built from 15 residues. From germline, CDR1 is SGHDT and CDR2 YYEEEE. V shed 0 bases, J shed 3 bases, and the junction held 3 bases outside the gene matches. The CDR3 protein is CASSLVGQVYNEQFF. The CDR3 nucleotides are TGTGCCAGCAGCTTGGTTGGACAGGTCTACAATGAGCAGTTCTTC.

This clonotype was seen repeatedly, ten times or more. The chain is built from TRBV5-1 and TRBJ2-5, with a weak D call TRBD1 (5 bases). The germline gives CDR1 SGHRS, CDR2 YFSETQ. V dropped 0 bases and J dropped 6 bases, with 12 bases sitting between them. The CDR3 is 14 amino acids. CDR3 nucleotides: TGCGCCAGCAGCTTGGACCAGGGTCTGCAGACCCAGTACTTC. This translates into CASSLDQGLQTQYF. Drawing the rest from reference TRBV5-1 and TRBJ2-5, the complete variable domain is KAGVTQTPRYLIKTRGQQVTLSCSPISGHRSVSWYQQTPGQGLQFLFEYFSETQRNKGNFPGRFSGRQFSNSRSEMNVSTLELGDSALYLCASSLDQGLQTQYFGPGTRLLVL.

This clonotype was seen more than once but under ten times. The V call is TRBV11-3, the J call TRBJ2-7; TRBD1 might be the D (6 bases). Trimming shortened V by 6 bases and J by 4 bases, and 19 bases separated the two germline ends. CDR1 and CDR2 from the germline V gene are SGHNT and YENEEA. CDR3 length: 15 amino acids. CDR3 coding DNA: TGTGCCAGCAGTCCCCGTCGGGACATCTCATACGAGCAGTACGTC. Translated: CASSPRRDISYEQYV.

In this sample, this clonotype turned up a few times. The chain employs TRBV7-9 and TRBJ2-2, with TRBD2 as a possible D gene (6 bases). The CDR3 extends over 15 amino acids. Germline CDR1 is SEHNR and CDR2 is FQNEAQ (reference sequence). The V end lost 4 bases, the J end lost 7 bases, and 16 bases lay between the germline ends. The CDR3 here is CASSSVEGRSGELFF. CDR3 in DNA: TGTGCCAGCAGCTCGGTGGAGGGTAGAAGCGGGGAGCTGTTTTTT.

This clonotype has just one count. CDR3 DNA sequence: TGTGCCAGCAGCGACAGGGGGTTGGCCTATAATTCACCCCTCCACTTT. Residues: CASSDRGLAYNSPLHF. The genes are TRBV7-9 and TRBJ1-6; 9 bases agree with TRBD1. V was pared by 5 bases and J by 2 bases, with 4 bases of the junction left unmatched. The CDR3 is 16 amino acids. From germline, CDR1 is SEHNR and CDR2 FQNEAQ (reference sequence).

The genes are TRBV20-1 and TRBJ2-7; D not resolved. The CDR3 runs 13 residues. V lost 3 bases and J lost 0, with 9 bases in between. CDR1 and CDR2 from the germline V gene are DFQATT and SNEGSKA (reference sequence). The chain's CDR3 is CSASPRPSYEQYV. In nucleotides, the CDR3 is TGCAGTGCTAGCCCCAGGCCCTCCTACGAGCAGTACGTC.

The chain is built from TRBV4-3 and TRBJ2-3; 13 positions match TRBD2. V was pared by 1 base and J by 4 bases, with 11 bases of the junction left unmatched. Germline values: CDR1 LGHNA, CDR2 YSLEER. This CDR3 is built from 19 residues. In nucleotides, the CDR3 is TGCGCCAGCAGCCAAGGCACTAGCGGGGGGGCGGGCGGATCAGATACGCAGTATTTT. Translated, it gives CASSQGTSGGAGGSDTQYF.

The V gene is TRBV9, the J gene TRBJ2-5, with 11 positions matching TRBD2. The ends lost 3 bases at V and 0 bases at J; junction bases unmatched: 1. The length of the CDR3 is 15 residues. Germline loops: CDR1 SGDLS, CDR2 YYNGEE. CDR3 DNA sequence: TGTGCCAGCAGCGCGGGACTAGCGGACCAAGAGACCCAGTACTTC. Translating it yields CASSAGLADQETQYF.

This clonotype was observed a handful of times. The chain uses TRBV4-1 and TRBJ1-5; no firm D call. Germline V lookup: CDR1 MGHRA, CDR2 YSYEKL. The V end was cut by 2 bases, the J end by 7 bases, with 12 bases between. The CDR3 runs 14 residues. The CDR3 DNA follows: TGCGCCAGCAGCCAATATATAGGGCCACAGCCCCAGCATTTT. Its translation: CASSQYIGPQPQHF.

This clonotype was counted a few times. The chain couples TRBV9 to TRBJ2-5; no firm D call. The CDR3 totals 13 residues. The V end was cut by 3 bases, the J end by 5 bases, with 11 bases between. Germline assignment: CDR1 SGDLS and CDR2 YYNGEE. The CDR3 region is CASSAGPMETQYF. The CDR3 nucleotides read TGTGCCAGCAGCGCCGGCCCGATGGAGACCCAGTACTTC.

This clonotype has just a few counts. The chain links TRBV4-3 to TRBJ2-1, with 11 bases fitting TRBD1. The CDR3 is made up of 17 amino acids. Trimming cost V 4 bases and J 2 bases; bases outside gene matches: 7. CDR1 is LGHNA, CDR2 YSLEER, per germline. CDR3 sequence reads: CASSPRDRGGPYNEQFF. In DNA, the CDR3 is TGCGCCAGCAGCCCCCGGGACAGGGGGGGGCCCTACAATGAGCAGTTCTTC.

This clonotype has only a few counts. CDR3 in amino acids: CASTLVGEQFF. CDR3 DNA sequence: TGTGCCAGCACCCTAGTGGGTGAGCAGTTCTTC. The chain carries TRBV25-1 and TRBJ2-1; D is unclear. This CDR3 is built from 11 residues. Germline V gives CDR1 MGHDK, CDR2 SYGVNS. Deletions cut 7 bases from V and 9 bases from J, with 10 bases between.

The chain employs TRBV6-5 and TRBJ1-2, with no clear D. Germline assignment: CDR1 MNHEY and CDR2 SVGAGI. This CDR3 is built from 13 residues. The ends were cut back, 2 bases at V and 6 bases at J, with 10 bases in the middle. The CDR3 is CASSYMGVNGYTF. CDR3 coding DNA: TGTGCCAGCAGTTACATGGGTGTGAATGGCTACACCTTC.

In regard to this clonotype: Compared with germline, one end of the junction differs, possibly owing to a read error. The chain joins TRBV5-4 to TRBJ2-2; D possibly matches TRBD1 or TRBD2 (5 bases each). There are 13 residues in the CDR3. In germline, CDR1 is SGHNT, CDR2 YYREEE (reference sequence). The CDR3 loop reads CASSGQNTGVLFF. In DNA, the CDR3 is TGTGCCAGCAGCGGACAAAACACCGGGGTGCTGTTTTTT.

This sequence joins TRBV12-3 or TRBV12-4 and TRBJ2-7; 8 bases match TRBD2. The CDR3 spans 14 residues. V dropped 2 bases and J dropped 5; count of bases not matched to a gene: 5. The CDR3 here is CASSLYLGLDEQYF. Written as DNA, the CDR3 is TGTGCCAGCAGTTTATATCTGGGACTAGACGAGCAGTACTTC.